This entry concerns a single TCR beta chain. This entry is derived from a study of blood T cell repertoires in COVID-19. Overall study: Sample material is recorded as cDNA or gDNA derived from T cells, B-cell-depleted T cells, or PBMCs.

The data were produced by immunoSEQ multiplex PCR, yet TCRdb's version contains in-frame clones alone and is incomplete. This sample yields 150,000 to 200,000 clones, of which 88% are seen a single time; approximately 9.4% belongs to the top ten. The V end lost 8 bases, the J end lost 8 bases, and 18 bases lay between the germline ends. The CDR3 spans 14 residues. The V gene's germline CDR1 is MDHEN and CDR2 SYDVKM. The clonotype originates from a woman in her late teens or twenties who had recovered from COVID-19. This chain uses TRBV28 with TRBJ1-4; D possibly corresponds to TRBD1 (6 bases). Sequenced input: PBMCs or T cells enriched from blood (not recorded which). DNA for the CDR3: TGTGCCAGCGCGAACTCAGGGGACCTAGAAAAACTGTTTTTT. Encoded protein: CASANSGDLEKLFF.